This record looks at one TCR beta chain sequence and its context. Its antigen is unidentified. These data belong to a study of CD8 T cells in Susac syndrome. Study information: There were over 5 sequenced Susac syndrome patients with active disease and eight or nine in remission. Study-wide results and limits: Susac-specific public clones found in total CD8+ repertoires numbered approximately 15, and those in CD8+ TEMRA repertoires numbered about five.

Reverse transcription used about 0.45 to 1 ug RNA and random hexamers. Coverage of TCR beta CDR3 amplification by immunoSEQ multiplex PCR extended to 54 Vbeta and 13 Jbeta. From the immunoSEQ multiplex PCR reads, TCRdb called clonotypes with MiXCR, one entry per CDR3 protein. This sample has about 130,000 distinct CDR3 sequences; more than 85% occur once, and the top ten carry roughly 0.17%. Germline V CDR1 and CDR2: LNHNV, YYDKDF (reference sequence). The V gene lost 5 bases and the J gene lost 4 bases, with 14 bases spanning the gap. There are 14 residues in the CDR3. In blood CD8+ and CD4+ T cells, TCR beta underwent sequencing.

This chain connects TRBV15 to TRBJ2-5; weak D call: TRBD1 (6 bases). The TCR was taken from a human donor with Susac syndrome. The sample taken for sequencing was CD8+ T cells from PBMCs. CDR3 sequence: CATSDLPDRETQYF. Here the CDR3 DNA reads TGTGCCACCAGCGACTTACCGGACAGAGAGACCCAGTACTTC.